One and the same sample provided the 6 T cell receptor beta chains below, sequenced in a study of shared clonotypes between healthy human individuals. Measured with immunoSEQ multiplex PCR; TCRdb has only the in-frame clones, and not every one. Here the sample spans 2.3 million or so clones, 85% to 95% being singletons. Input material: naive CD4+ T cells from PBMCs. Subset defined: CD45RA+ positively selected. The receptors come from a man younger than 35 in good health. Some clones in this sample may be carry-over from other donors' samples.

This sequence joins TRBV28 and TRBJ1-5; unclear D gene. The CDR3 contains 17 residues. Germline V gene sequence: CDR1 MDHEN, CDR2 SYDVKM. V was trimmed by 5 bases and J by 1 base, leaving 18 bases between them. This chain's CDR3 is CASSPHRAPRSNQPQHF. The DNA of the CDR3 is TGTGCCAGCAGTCCCCACCGGGCCCCGCGGAGCAATCAGCCCCAGCATTTT.

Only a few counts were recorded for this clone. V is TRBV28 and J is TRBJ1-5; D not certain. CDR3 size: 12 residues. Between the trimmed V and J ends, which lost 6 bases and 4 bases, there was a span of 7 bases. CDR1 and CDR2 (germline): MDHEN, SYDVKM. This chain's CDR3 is CASREANQPQHF. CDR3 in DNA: TGTGCCAGCAGGGAGGCAAATCAGCCCCAGCATTTT.

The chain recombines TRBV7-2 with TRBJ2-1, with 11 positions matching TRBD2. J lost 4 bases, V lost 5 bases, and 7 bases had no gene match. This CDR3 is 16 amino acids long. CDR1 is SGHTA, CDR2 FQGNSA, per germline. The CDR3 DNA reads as TGTGCCAGCAGCCGAGCCGGGACTAGCGGATACAATGAGCAGTTCTTC. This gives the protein CASSRAGTSGYNEQFF.

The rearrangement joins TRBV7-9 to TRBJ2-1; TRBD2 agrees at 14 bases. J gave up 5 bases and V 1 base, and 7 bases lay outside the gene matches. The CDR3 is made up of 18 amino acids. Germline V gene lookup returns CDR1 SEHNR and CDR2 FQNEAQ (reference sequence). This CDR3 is CASSLGGTSGSKHNEQFF. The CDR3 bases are TGTGCCAGCAGCTTAGGGGGGACTAGCGGGAGCAAACACAATGAGCAGTTCTTC.

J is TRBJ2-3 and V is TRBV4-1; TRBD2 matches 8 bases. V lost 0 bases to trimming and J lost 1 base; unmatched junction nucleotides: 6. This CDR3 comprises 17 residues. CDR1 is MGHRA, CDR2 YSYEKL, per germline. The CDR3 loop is CASSQDRAGVGTDTQYF. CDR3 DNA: TGCGCCAGCAGCCAAGACAGAGCGGGAGTGGGCACAGATACGCAGTATTTT.

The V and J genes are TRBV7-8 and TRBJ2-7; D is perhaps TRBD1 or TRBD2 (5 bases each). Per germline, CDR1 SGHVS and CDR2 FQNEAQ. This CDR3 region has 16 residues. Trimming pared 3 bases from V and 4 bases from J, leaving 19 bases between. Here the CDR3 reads CASSLWSVGRPYEQYF. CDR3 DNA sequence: TGTGCCAGCAGCTTGTGGTCGGTGGGACGGCCATACGAGCAGTACTTC.